One T cell receptor (beta chain) is described in this entry. This may be a read error: a much more frequent sequence differs by one nucleotide. The data originate from a study of molecular identifiers for immune sequencing clone quantification. Naive CD8 library inputs spanned roughly 18,000 to 1,000,000 sorted cells and 10%, 30% or 50% RNA. Sorting was used to obtain naive CD8 T cells (CD8+CD4-CCR7+CD45RA+). It was with previously described methods and listed TCR primers that bulk TCR libraries were made. One entry per CDR3 protein, called by TCRdb with MiXCR from the PCR reads. The table has hundreds of thousands of distinct CDR3 sequences, roughly 27% seen once. The CDR3 contains 14 residues. Germline V gene sequence: CDR1 LGHNA, CDR2 YNFKEQ.

The origin of this receptor is a human donor in good health. Some libraries in this study had Jurkat cell RNA spiked in. J is TRBJ2-1 and V is TRBV4-2, with D perhaps TRBD1 (6 bases). The material sequenced was naive CD8+ T cells from blood, with Jurkat cell RNA spiked in. The subset denotes: FACS-sorted CD8+CD4-CCR7+CD45RA+ naive T cells. In DNA, the CDR3 is TGTGCCAGCGGCCAAGACAGGACCTACAATGAGCAGTTCTTC. It specifies CASGQDRTYNEQFF.